The next 7 T cell receptor beta chains were all read from a single sample in a study of T cell changes during pregnancy in multiple sclerosis. The repertoire was sequenced with immunoSEQ multiplex PCR; TCRdb's copy has only in-frame clones and lacks some. Altogether over 35,000 clones are present, about 92% being singletons, with the ten largest covering 1% to 1.5%. The sample was peripheral blood. Every receptor here comes from a female donor with multiple sclerosis, enrolled in a pregnancy study.

V is TRBV29-1 and J is TRBJ2-2, with D tentatively TRBD1 (6 bases). Germline-derived CDR1 and CDR2 are SQVTM and ANQGSEA. The CDR3 is made up of 14 amino acids. V gave up 5 bases and J gave up 5 bases, with 15 bases separating them. Written as DNA, the CDR3 is TGCAGCGTTCTTCTGGGGGCTGGGACCGGGGAGCTGTTTTTT. This gives the protein CSVLLGAGTGELFF.

The rearrangement uses TRBV10-3 and TRBJ1-5; D gene uncertain. Trimming pared 3 bases from V and 5 bases from J, leaving 8 bases between. The CDR3 spans 13 residues. Germline CDR1 is ENHRY and CDR2 is SYGVKD. This chain's CDR3 is CAISEALYQPQHF. Written as DNA, the CDR3 is TGTGCCATCAGTGAAGCCCTTTATCAGCCCCAGCATTTT.

V and J are TRBV25-1 and TRBJ2-2; D not resolved. Germline CDR1 MGHDK, CDR2 SYGVNS. Trimming took 8 bases from V and 7 from J, leaving 11 bases between them. The CDR3 is made up of 12 amino acids. The CDR3 bases are TGTGCCAGCTCCTCTTGGGTCGGGGAGCTGTTTTTT. This translates into CASSSWVGELFF.

V gene TRBV9 combines with J gene TRBJ2-3, with D possibly TRBD2 on 5 matching bases. V gave up 4 bases and J gave up 4 bases, with 7 bases separating them. CDR1 and CDR2 (germline): SGDLS, YYNGEE. The CDR3 consists of 12 residues. DNA of the CDR3: TGTGCCAGCAGCCCGGGATCAGATACGCAGTATTTT. As protein: CASSPGSDTQYF.

The chain uses TRBV18 and TRBJ2-1; D is ambiguous. The CDR3 length is 13 residues. The germline V and J ends were trimmed by 5 bases and 4 bases, with 9 bases remaining between them. Germline CDR1 KGHSH, CDR2 LQKENI. The CDR3, as DNA: TGTGCCAGCTCATACCTCGGTTACAATGAGCAGTTCTTC. Translating it yields CASSYLGYNEQFF. Combining the CDR3 with reference TRBV18 and TRBJ2-1 gives the whole variable domain NAGVMQNPRHLVRRRGQEARLRCSPMKGHSHVYWYRQLPEEGLKFMVYLQKENIIDESGMPKERFSAEFPKEGPSILRIQQVVRGDSAAYFCASSYLGYNEQFFGPGTRLTVL.

DNA for the CDR3: TGTGCCAGCAGTCTTGACAACTATGGCTACACCTTC. This translates into CASSLDNYGYTF. The V call is TRBV28, the J call TRBJ1-2; D ambiguous. Germline CDR1 reads MDHEN; CDR2 reads SYDVKM. V lost 5 bases and J 2 bases, leaving 6 bases between the germline ends. The CDR3 has 12 residues.

The chain is built from TRBV6-6 and TRBJ2-1; 8 bases are shared with TRBD2. CDR1 and CDR2 from the germline V gene are MNHNY and SVGAGI (reference sequence). Losses at the gene ends were 7 bases for V and 8 bases for J; bases not matched to a gene: 10. The length of the CDR3 is 14 residues. DNA for the CDR3: TGTGCCAGCACTGGCGGGGGGCCTCGGCATGAGCAGTTCTTC. Amino acid sequence: CASTGGGPRHEQFF.